The clone carrying this T cell receptor beta chain is a singleton in its sample. As yet, its antigen is unknown. Using immunoSEQ multiplex PCR, the repertoire was profiled, and TCRdb retains in-frame clones only, with some absent. The table records 850,000 to 1,200,000 clones, 75% of them present only once. This specimen comes from a study of shared clonotypes between healthy human individuals. Broader study findings: Donor scarcity curtailed the genetic and exposure-history diversity represented herein.

Germline V gene lookup returns CDR1 SGHTA and CDR2 FQGNSA. This CDR3 is built from 15 residues. V was trimmed by 4 bases and J by 4 bases, leaving 14 bases between them. The V gene is TRBV7-2, the J gene TRBJ1-3; D unclear. The sample taken for sequencing was memory CD4+ T cells sorted from blood. Subset noted: CD45RA-negative fraction. The clonotype was recovered from a man between 18 and 29 years old in good health. The CDR3 loop is CASSSDLLGGNTIYF. The DNA of the CDR3 is TGTGCCAGCAGCTCAGACCTCTTGGGAGGAAACACCATATATTTT.